The 14 T cell receptor beta chains presented below share a single source sample, sequenced in a study of T cells in Graves' hyperthyroidism and ophthalmopathy. The source material, RNA transcripts, was used to amplify TCR beta CDR3 regions. First-round RT-PCR targeting the TCR CDR3 was performed with the HTBI primer set. TCRdb fed the multiplex PCR reads into MiXCR, producing one record per CDR3 protein. The sample yields roughly 300,000 distinct CDR3 sequences, approximately 15% seen once. Source material: blood. These receptors were collected from a woman aged 25 to 39 with Graves' hyperthyroidism.

This clonotype has ten or more counts. The chain employs TRBV12-3 or TRBV12-4 and TRBJ1-2; 7 nucleotides line up with TRBD1. The CDR3 has 15 residues. With 5 bases clipped from V and 3 bases from J, the junction kept 9 bases outside the gene matches. CDR3 bases: TGTGCCAGCAGTCCGACTCAAGGGGGCGACTATGGCTACACCTTC. Protein: CASSPTQGGDYGYTF.

V usage is TRBV19 and J usage is TRBJ1-5; no clear D gene. The CDR3 contains 14 residues. Trimming pared 0 bases from V and 1 base from J, leaving 4 bases between. From germline, CDR1 is LNHDA and CDR2 SQIVND (reference sequence). This CDR3 reads CASSIEGSNQPQHF. CDR3 sequence (DNA): TGTGCCAGTAGTATAGAGGGGAGCAATCAGCCCCAGCATTTT.

The chain recombines TRBV6-1 with TRBJ2-7, with a tentative D call TRBD1 (6 bases). Per germline, CDR1 MNHNS and CDR2 SASEGT. The CDR3 contains 14 residues. Trimming stripped 10 bases from V and 0 bases from J, with 16 bases between. CDR3: CATTLDRNSYEQYF. In nucleotides, the CDR3 is TGTGCCACTACCCTCGACAGGAACTCCTACGAGCAGTACTTC.

This clonotype was detected many times. The chain couples TRBV11-2 to TRBJ2-1, with 8 bases aligning to TRBD1. The CDR3 consists of 20 residues. Germline CDR1 is SGHAT and CDR2 is FQNNGV. Trimming took 4 bases from V and 0 from J; bases not matched to a gene: 17. The CDR3 DNA follows: TGTGCCAGCAGCTCAAAGCCGGGACAGGCGGCGTGGGGCTCCTACAATGAGCAGTTCTTC. It is translated as CASSSKPGQAAWGSYNEQFF. The full variable domain, rest sourced from reference TRBV11-2 and TRBJ2-1, is EAGVAQSPRYKIIEKRQSVAFWCNPISGHATLYWYQQILGQGPKLLIQFQNNGVVDDSQLPKDRFSAERLKGVDSTLKIQPAKLEDSAVYLCASSSKPGQAAWGSYNEQFFGPGTRLTVL.

The gene calls are TRBV7-9 and TRBJ1-4, with D possibly matching TRBD1 (6 bases). The germline V gene has CDR1 SEHNR and CDR2 FQNEAQ (reference sequence). Trimming pared 5 bases from V and 8 bases from J, leaving 27 bases between. The CDR3 loop spans 18 amino acids. The CDR3 region is CASSLPGPTATRGEKLFF. The DNA of the CDR3 is TGTGCCAGCAGCCTCCCAGGCCCGACAGCGACTAGGGGGGAAAAACTGTTTTTT.

This clonotype was seen repeatedly, ten times or more. This chain links TRBV12-5 with TRBJ2-5; D may be TRBD1 or TRBD2 (5 bases each). The CDR3 loop spans 14 amino acids. Trimming shortened V by 0 bases and J by 4 bases, and 9 bases separated the two germline ends. Germline V gene sequence: CDR1 LGHNT, CDR2 FRNRAP. The CDR3 DNA sequence: TGTGCTAGTGGTTTGGTACGGGGCGGAGAGACCCAGTACTTC. Amino acids: CASGLVRGGETQYF. The variable domain in full, with the rest retrieved from reference TRBV12-5 and TRBJ2-5, is DARVTQTPRHKVTEMGQEVTMRCQPILGHNTVFWYRQTMMQGLELLAYFRNRAPLDDSGMPKDRFSAEMPDATLATLKIQPSEPRDSAVYFCASGLVRGGETQYFGPGTRLLVL.

V usage is TRBV20-1 and J usage is TRBJ2-7; D is undetermined. Germline V gene data show CDR1 as DFQATT and CDR2 as SNEGSKA (reference sequence). Trimming stripped 0 bases from V and 4 bases from J, with 16 bases between. The CDR3 extends over 15 amino acids. The CDR3 sequence is CSARDRLGIFYEQYF. Written as DNA, the CDR3 is TGCAGTGCTAGAGATCGTCTGGGAATCTTTTACGAGCAGTACTTC.

The chain employs TRBV6-5 and TRBJ2-6; D possibly corresponds to TRBD2 (5 bases). The CDR3 extends over 17 amino acids. V lost 1 base and J 0 bases, leaving 10 bases between the germline ends. CDR1 MNHEY and CDR2 SVGAGI come from the germline V gene. CDR3 amino acids: CASSYLGRGSGANVLTF. In nucleotides, the CDR3 is TGTGCCAGCAGTTACTTAGGTCGGGGCTCTGGGGCCAACGTCCTGACTTTC.

This clonotype was seen a few times. V and J are TRBV14 and TRBJ2-1; no clear D. CDR1 is SGHDN, CDR2 FVKESK, per germline. V shed 8 bases and J shed 0 bases, with 14 bases lying between them. The CDR3 is 15 residues long. The CDR3 reads CASLIPTCSYNEQFF. Written as DNA, the CDR3 is TGTGCCAGCCTAATCCCGACCTGCTCCTACAATGAGCAGTTCTTC. The full variable domain, in which reference TRBV14 and TRBJ2-1 provide the parts outside the CDR3, is EAGVTQFPSHSVIEKGQTVTLRCDPISGHDNLYWYRRVMGKEIKFLLHFVKESKQDESGMPNNRFLAERTGGTYSTLKVQPAELEDSGVYFCASLIPTCSYNEQFFGPGTRLTVL.

This clonotype occurred many times. The chain is built from TRBV7-2 and TRBJ2-3, with D possibly being TRBD1 or TRBD2 (5 bases each). There are 14 residues in the CDR3. V gave up 8 bases and J gave up 3 bases, with 15 bases separating them. Germline V gene sequence: CDR1 SGHTA, CDR2 FQGNSA. The chain's CDR3 is CASGRQSGTDTQYF. CDR3 coding DNA: TGTGCCAGCGGGAGACAGTCGGGAACAGATACGCAGTATTTT. Full variable domain (outside the CDR3, taken from reference TRBV7-2 and TRBJ2-3): GAGVSQSPSNKVTEKGKDVELRCDPISGHTALYWYRQSLGQGLEFLIYFQGNSAPDKSGLPSDRFSAERTGGSVSTLTIQRTQQEDSAVYLCASGRQSGTDTQYFGPGTRLTVL.

This clonotype was found many times. The chain links TRBV30 to TRBJ2-5; D gene uncertain. CDR3 length: 11 amino acids. Per the germline V gene, CDR1 is GTSNPN and CDR2 is SVGIG (reference sequence). V was trimmed by 4 bases and J by 5 bases, leaving 8 bases between them. CDR3 protein: CAWTTWETQYF. In DNA, the CDR3 is TGTGCCTGGACGACATGGGAGACCCAGTACTTC. The whole variable domain, filled in from reference TRBV30 and TRBJ2-5, reads SQTIHQWPATLVQPVGSPLSLECTVEGTSNPNLYWYRQAAGRGLQLLFYSVGIGQISSEVPQNLSASRPQDRQFILSSKKLLLSDSGFYLCAWTTWETQYFGPGTRLLVL.

There are many counts of this clonotype. The DNA of the CDR3 is TGCAGTGCTAGAGGCGGGGGGGCAGGGACAGGGTTACCCCTCCACTTT. Protein: CSARGGGAGTGLPLHF. The V gene is TRBV20-1, the J gene TRBJ1-6, with TRBD1 identical over 9 bases. The V segment lost 1 base and the J segment 12 bases; nucleotides outside the gene matches: 13. This CDR3 contains 16 residues. Germline V gives CDR1 DFQATT, CDR2 SNEGSKA (reference sequence).

Ten or more counts support this clonotype. The chain is built from TRBV14 and TRBJ2-3, with D possibly matching TRBD2 (5 bases). This CDR3 contains 12 residues. The V gene's germline CDR1 is SGHDN and CDR2 FVKESK. V lost 4 bases and J lost 4, with 6 bases in between. The CDR3 spells CASSRSADTQYF. CDR3 bases: TGTGCCAGCAGCCGTAGCGCAGATACGCAGTATTTT.

V usage is TRBV19 and J usage is TRBJ1-1; no definite D call. This CDR3 comprises 21 residues. Trimming took 7 bases from V and 2 from J, leaving 35 bases between them. Per germline, CDR1 LNHDA and CDR2 SQIVND (reference sequence). The CDR3 spells CASTPIGIGWFSVSNNTEAFF. In DNA form, the CDR3 reads TGTGCCAGTACCCCGATCGGGATCGGCTGGTTTTCTGTCAGTAATAACACTGAAGCTTTCTTT. The full variable domain, its missing parts supplied by reference TRBV19 and TRBJ1-1, is DGGITQSPKYLFRKEGQNVTLSCEQNLNHDAMYWYRQDPGQGLRLIYYSQIVNDFQKGDIAEGYSVSREKKESFPLTVTSAQKNPTAFYLCASTPIGIGWFSVSNNTEAFFGQGTRLTVV.